What follows are 9 T cell receptor beta chains derived from one specimen sequenced in a study of cytomegalovirus exposure and HLA in healthy donors (dated by TCRdb to the late 2010s). Library generation was performed with the immunoSEQ multiplex PCR assay. For the multiplex PCR, a mixture combining 60 forward primers for TCR Vbeta segments and 13 reverse primers for TCR Jbeta segments was used. What TCRdb holds here is the immuneACCESS table cut down to in-frame rearrangements. Part of the clones is not present; checked against another copy, under half of the missing clones reflect an unresolved V gene, and the others are unexplained. The sample yields under 150,000 clones; about 85% were counted once. Of the sample, over 1.5% falls within the top ten clones. Sequencing was performed on PBMCs. The receptors shown here come from a boy aged 5-17 years in good health and CMV-seronegative.

J is TRBJ1-2 and V is TRBV25-1; 7 bases match TRBD1. Trimming took 7 bases from V and 4 from J; bases not matched to a gene: 21. Germline V CDR1 and CDR2: MGHDK, SYGVNS. This CDR3 has 18 residues. The CDR3 here is CASKTTRGQEGDIYGYTF. The CDR3 nucleotides read TGTGCCAGCAAAACTACACGTGGACAGGAAGGCGATATCTATGGCTACACCTTC.

A note on this clone: An end of the junction does not agree with germline; a read error may underlie this. The chain has TRBV27 and TRBJ1-2, with 7 nucleotides matching TRBD1. Germline V gene lookup returns CDR1 MNHEY and CDR2 SMNVEV (reference sequence). The CDR3 loop spans 14 amino acids. The CDR3: CASSRQRDSGDWAF. CDR3 coding DNA: TGTGCCAGCAGTAGACAACGGGACAGCGGAGATTGGGCCTTC.

A word on this clone: Within the sample, other DNA sequences also encode this same CDR3. This sequence joins TRBV15 and TRBJ2-7; 8 nucleotides line up with TRBD1. With V trimmed by 6 bases and J by 2 bases, 6 bases remained unmatched. This CDR3 comprises 14 residues. Germline loops: CDR1 LNHNV, CDR2 YYDKDF (reference sequence). CDR3 nucleotides: TGTGCCACCAGTCCAAGACAGGGGACCTACGAGCAGTACTTC. This encodes CATSPRQGTYEQYF.

V usage is TRBV9 and J usage is TRBJ2-7; 11 positions match TRBD2. After removal of 2 bases from V and 5 bases from J, the junction contained 3 bases not matched to a gene. Germline lookup yields CDR1 SGDLS and CDR2 YYNGEE. The CDR3 totals 14 residues. CDR3 residues: CASSVGLAEHEQYF. The CDR3, as DNA: TGTGCCAGCAGCGTGGGACTAGCGGAGCACGAGCAGTACTTC.

The chain combines TRBV7-3 with TRBJ2-1, with D maybe TRBD1 (5 bases). Trimming removed 4 bases at V and 7 bases at J, with 14 bases between. The CDR3 length is 14 residues. The V gene's germline CDR1 is SGHTA and CDR2 FQGTGA. The CDR3 coding sequence is TGTGCCAGCAGCTCCGGACAAGGGTTTAATGAGCAGTTCTTC. This encodes CASSSGQGFNEQFF.

A single count supports this clone. The V call is TRBV30, the J call TRBJ2-1; tentatively, D is TRBD1 (6 bases). Trimming took 0 bases from V and 10 from J, leaving 19 bases between them. There are 15 residues in the CDR3. Looked up from germline, CDR1 is GTSNPN and CDR2 is SVGIG (reference sequence). The chain's CDR3 is CAWSVERWAQGEQFF. CDR3 nucleotide sequence: TGTGCCTGGAGTGTTGAGAGGTGGGCCCAGGGGGAGCAGTTCTTC.

The CDR3 coding sequence is TGTGCCAGCAGTCTAGCGGGAGGGTCCCCTTACTACAATGAGCAGTTCTTC. This sequence encodes CASSLAGGSPYYNEQFF. This sequence joins TRBV7-9 and TRBJ2-1; 12 bases fit TRBD2. Per germline, CDR1 SEHNR and CDR2 FQNEAQ (reference sequence). This CDR3 contains 17 residues. Trimming cost V 6 bases and J 3 bases; bases outside gene matches: 9. Based on the CDR3 plus reference TRBV7-9 and TRBJ2-1, the full variable domain is DTGVSQNPRHKITKRGQNVTFRCDPISEHNRLYWYRQTLGQGPEFLTYFQNEAQLEKSRLLSDRFSAERPKGSFSTLEIQRTEQGDSAMYLCASSLAGGSPYYNEQFFGPGTRLTVL.

A note on this clone: Other DNA sequences in this specimen translate into the identical CDR3. The chain recombines TRBV19 with TRBJ1-5, with D tentatively TRBD1 (6 bases). V was trimmed by 4 bases and J by 0 bases, leaving 7 bases between them. The germline V gene encodes CDR1 LNHDA and CDR2 SQIVND (reference sequence). There are 14 residues in the CDR3. The CDR3, as DNA: TGTGCCAGTAGTACGACAGGTAGCAATCAGCCCCAGCATTTT. It translates to CASSTTGSNQPQHF. Full variable domain (remainder filled in from reference TRBV19 and TRBJ1-5): DGGITQSPKYLFRKEGQNVTLSCEQNLNHDAMYWYRQDPGQGLRLIYYSQIVNDFQKGDIAEGYSVSREKKESFPLTVTSAQKNPTAFYLCASSTTGSNQPQHFGDGTRLSIL.

The chain couples TRBV4-3 to TRBJ2-3; D is perhaps TRBD1 (5 bases). V shed 2 bases and J shed 3 bases, with 18 bases lying between them. Germline values: CDR1 LGHNA, CDR2 YSLEER. This CDR3 has 17 amino acids. For the CDR3, the DNA is TGCGCCAGCAGCCAAAGCCCAGGGAAGGGTGTGACAGATACGCAGTATTTT. Amino acids: CASSQSPGKGVTDTQYF.